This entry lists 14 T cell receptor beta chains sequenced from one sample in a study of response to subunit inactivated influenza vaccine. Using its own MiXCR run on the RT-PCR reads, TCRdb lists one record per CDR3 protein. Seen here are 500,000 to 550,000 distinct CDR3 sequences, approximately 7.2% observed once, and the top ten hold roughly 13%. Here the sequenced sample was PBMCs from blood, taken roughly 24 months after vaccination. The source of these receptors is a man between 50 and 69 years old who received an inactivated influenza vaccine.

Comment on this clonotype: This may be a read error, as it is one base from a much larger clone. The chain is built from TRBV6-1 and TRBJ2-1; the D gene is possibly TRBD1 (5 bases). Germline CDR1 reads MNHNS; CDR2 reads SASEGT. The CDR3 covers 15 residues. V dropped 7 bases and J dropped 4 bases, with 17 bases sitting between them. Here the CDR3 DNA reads TGTGCCAGCATCCTCAGGGCGATCAGATACAATGAGCAGTTCTTC. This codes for CASILRAIRYNEQFF.

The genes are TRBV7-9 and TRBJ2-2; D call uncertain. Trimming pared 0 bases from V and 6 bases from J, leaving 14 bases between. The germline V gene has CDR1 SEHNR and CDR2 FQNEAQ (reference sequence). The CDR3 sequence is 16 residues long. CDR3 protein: CASSLARNYRAGELFF. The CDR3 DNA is TGTGCCAGCAGCTTAGCGAGAAACTATAGGGCCGGGGAGCTGTTTTTT.

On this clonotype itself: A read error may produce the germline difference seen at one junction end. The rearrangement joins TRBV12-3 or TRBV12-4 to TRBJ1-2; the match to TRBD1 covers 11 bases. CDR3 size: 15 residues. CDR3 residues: CASSLGDRGDYGYIF. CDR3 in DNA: TGTGCCAGCAGTTTAGGGGACAGGGGGGACTATGGCTACATCTTC.

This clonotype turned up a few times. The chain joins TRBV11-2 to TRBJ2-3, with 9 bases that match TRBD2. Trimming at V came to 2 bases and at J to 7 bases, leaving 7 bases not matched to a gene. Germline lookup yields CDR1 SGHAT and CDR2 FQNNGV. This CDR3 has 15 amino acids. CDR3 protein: CASSLPGLALNTQYF. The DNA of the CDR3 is TGTGCCAGCAGCTTACCGGGACTAGCTCTCAATACGCAGTATTTT.

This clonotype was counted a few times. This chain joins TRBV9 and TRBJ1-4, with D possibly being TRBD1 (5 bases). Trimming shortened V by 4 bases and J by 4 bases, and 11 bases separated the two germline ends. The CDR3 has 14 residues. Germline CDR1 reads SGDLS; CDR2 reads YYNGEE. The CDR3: CASSTTDGNEKLFF. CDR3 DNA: TGTGCCAGCAGCACGACAGACGGTAATGAAAAACTGTTTTTT.

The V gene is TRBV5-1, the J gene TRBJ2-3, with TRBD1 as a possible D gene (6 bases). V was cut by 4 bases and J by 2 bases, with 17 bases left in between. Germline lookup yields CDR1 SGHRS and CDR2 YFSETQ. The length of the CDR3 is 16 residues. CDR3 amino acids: CASSANRVWDTDTQYF. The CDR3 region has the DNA TGCGCCAGCAGCGCCAACAGGGTGTGGGACACAGATACGCAGTATTTT.

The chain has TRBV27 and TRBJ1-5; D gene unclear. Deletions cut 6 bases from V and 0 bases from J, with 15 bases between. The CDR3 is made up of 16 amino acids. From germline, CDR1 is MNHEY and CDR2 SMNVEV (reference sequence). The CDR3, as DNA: TGTGCCAGCAGGCGATCTTCTGGGTATAGCAATCAGCCCCAGCATTTT. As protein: CASRRSSGYSNQPQHF.

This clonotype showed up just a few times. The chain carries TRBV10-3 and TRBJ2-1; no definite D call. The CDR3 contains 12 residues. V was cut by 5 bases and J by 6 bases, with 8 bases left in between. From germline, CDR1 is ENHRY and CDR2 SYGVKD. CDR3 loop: CAISPAANEQFF. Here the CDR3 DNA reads TGTGCCATCAGTCCCGCCGCCAATGAGCAGTTCTTC.

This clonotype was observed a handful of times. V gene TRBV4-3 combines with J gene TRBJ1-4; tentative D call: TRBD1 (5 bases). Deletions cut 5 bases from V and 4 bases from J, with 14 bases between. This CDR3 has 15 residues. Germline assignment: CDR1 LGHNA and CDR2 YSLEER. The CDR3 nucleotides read TGCGCCAGCAGCACCCGGGACGGATATAATGAAAAACTGTTTTTT. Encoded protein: CASSTRDGYNEKLFF.

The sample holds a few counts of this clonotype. The CDR3 region has the DNA TGTGCCAGCACAAGGGACAGAGGTGGTACGCAGTATTTT. It specifies CASTRDRGGTQYF. This sequence joins TRBV7-3 and TRBJ2-3, with TRBD1 matching over 7 bases. The CDR3 sequence is 13 residues long. Trimming cost V 7 bases and J 8 bases; bases outside gene matches: 9. Germline CDR1 and CDR2: SGHTA and FQGTGA.

CDR3 region: CASSQDGSGGVAEQFF. In DNA, the CDR3 is TGCGCCAGCAGCCAAGATGGGAGCGGGGGGGTCGCTGAGCAGTTCTTC. This chain connects TRBV4-1 to TRBJ2-1, with 10 bases identical to TRBD2. The CDR3 extends over 16 amino acids. Germline V gene sequence: CDR1 MGHRA, CDR2 YSYEKL. With V trimmed by 0 bases and J by 9 bases, 8 bases remained unmatched.

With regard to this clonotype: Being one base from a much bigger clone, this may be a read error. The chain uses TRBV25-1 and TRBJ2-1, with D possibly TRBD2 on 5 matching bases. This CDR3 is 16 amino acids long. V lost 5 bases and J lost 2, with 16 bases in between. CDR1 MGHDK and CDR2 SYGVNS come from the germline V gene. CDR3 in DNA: TGTGCCAGCAGTACCCTTCTCGGGGAGACCTACAATGAGCAGTTCTTC. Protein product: CASSTLLGETYNEQFF.

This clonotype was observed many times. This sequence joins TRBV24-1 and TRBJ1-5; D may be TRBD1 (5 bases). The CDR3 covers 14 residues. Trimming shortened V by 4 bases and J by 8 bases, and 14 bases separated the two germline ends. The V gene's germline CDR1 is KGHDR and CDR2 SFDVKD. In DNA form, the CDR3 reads TGTGCCACCAGTGACTACAGGTCTGCGGAGCCCCAGCATTTT. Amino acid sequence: CATSDYRSAEPQHF.

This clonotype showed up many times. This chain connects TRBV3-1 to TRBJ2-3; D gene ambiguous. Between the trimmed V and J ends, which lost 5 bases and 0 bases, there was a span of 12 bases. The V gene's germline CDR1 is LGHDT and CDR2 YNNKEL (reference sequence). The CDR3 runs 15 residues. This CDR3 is CASSWLASSTDTQYF. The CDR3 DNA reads TGTGCCAGCAGCTGGCTGGCCAGTAGCACAGATACGCAGTATTTT.